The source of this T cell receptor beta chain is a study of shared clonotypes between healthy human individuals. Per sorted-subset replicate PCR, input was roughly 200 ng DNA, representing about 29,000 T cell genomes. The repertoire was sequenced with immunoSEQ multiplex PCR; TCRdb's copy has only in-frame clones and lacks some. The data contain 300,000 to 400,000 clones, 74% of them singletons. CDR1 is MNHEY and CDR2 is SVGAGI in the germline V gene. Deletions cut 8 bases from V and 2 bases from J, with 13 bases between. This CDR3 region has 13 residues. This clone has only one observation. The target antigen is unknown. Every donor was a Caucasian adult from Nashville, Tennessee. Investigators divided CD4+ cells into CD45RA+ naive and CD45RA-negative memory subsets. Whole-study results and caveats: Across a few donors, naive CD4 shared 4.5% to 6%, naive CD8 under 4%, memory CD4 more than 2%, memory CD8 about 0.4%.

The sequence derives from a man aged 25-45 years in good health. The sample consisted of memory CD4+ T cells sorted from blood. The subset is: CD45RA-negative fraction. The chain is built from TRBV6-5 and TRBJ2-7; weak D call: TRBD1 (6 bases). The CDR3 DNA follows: TGTGCCAGCGGGCGACAGGTTGCCTACGAGCAGTACTTC. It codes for CASGRQVAYEQYF.